This TCR beta chain was found in a study of CXCR3-negative and CXCR3-positive naive CD8 T cells. Study details: About 150 million TRB reads were obtained in total, which works out to about 1.5 +/- 0.3 million per library.

Subsets of CD8+ T cells were each sorted in triplicate at approximately 270,000 cells apiece. A CD45RO-CCR7+CD27+CD95- phenotype identified naive CD8+ T cells. Germline V gene sequence: CDR1 SGHTA, CDR2 FQGTGA. CDR3 length: 15 residues. Libraries of TRB cDNA were made by 5' RACE and carried UMIs. For each CDR3 protein, TCRdb gives one entry from its re-call of the 5' RACE reads, without DNA. This sample carries about 130,000 distinct CDR3 sequences, with roughly 0.6% going to the ten biggest clones. As regards this clonotype: The target antigen is unknown.

Study-wide results and limits: Diversity ran similarly high across both naive subsets but far lower in memory CD8+ cells. Researchers report that CXCR3-positive naive cells carry more hydrophobic TRB CDR3s than CXCR3-negative naive cells.

The chain joins TRBV7-3 to TRBJ2-5; there is no DNA to check the TCRdb D call of TRBD2. The clonotype originates from a human donor in good health. Some clones in this sample may be carry-over from other donors' samples. Sequenced material: naive CXCR3+ CD8+ T cells from blood. Subset specified: CD45RO-CCR7+CD27+CD95- naive CD8+ T cells expressing CXCR3 (TNR3+). CDR3 in amino acids: CASSMGLAGQETQYF.